A selection of T cell receptor beta chains follows, all from one sample in a study of cytomegalovirus exposure and HLA in healthy donors. TCRdb's copy holds only in-frame clones and misses some; the assay was immunoSEQ multiplex PCR. The sample carries about 240,000 clones, approximately 87% recorded once. The sequenced material came from PBMCs. Receptors were obtained from a man aged 18-30 years in good health and CMV-seronegative. Each CDR3 is given with its conserved first and last residue. A D gene is named only where the DNA matches it firmly. A row's size may be missing; if present it is once, few, many or a size class.

v_gene: TRBV28; abundance: .; j_gene: TRBJ2-7; d_gene: TRBD2; CDR3nt: TGTGCCAGCACCTATAGCGGGAGAACCTACGAGCAGTACTTC; CDR3aa: CASTYSGRTYEQYF
v_gene: TRBV7-2; abundance: once; j_gene: TRBJ1-5; d_gene: .; CDR3nt: TGTGCCAGCAGCTTAGGGGAGGGGACTGTTTCTCAGCCCCAGCATTTT; CDR3aa: CASSLGEGTVSQPQHF
v_gene: TRBV2; abundance: .; j_gene: TRBJ2-7; d_gene: TRBD1; CDR3nt: TGTGCCAGCAGTAAACCGGGACAGGGGGCTCCCGAGCAGTACTTC; CDR3aa: CASSKPGQGAPEQYF
v_gene: TRBV7-9; abundance: .; j_gene: TRBJ2-3; d_gene: TRBD2; CDR3nt: TGTGCCAGCAGCTTTGGTGGGGGGGTAGATACGCAGTATTTT; CDR3aa: CASSFGGGVDTQYF
v_gene: TRBV7-2; abundance: few; j_gene: TRBJ2-7; d_gene: TRBD1; CDR3nt: TGTGCCAGCAGCTTAGGGCCTGGGACAGTGTTCTCCTACGAGCAGTACTTC; CDR3aa: CASSLGPGTVFSYEQYF
v_gene: TRBV4-1; abundance: .; j_gene: TRBJ1-2; d_gene: TRBD1; CDR3nt: TGCGCCAGCAGCCACCCGACAGGGACCCCTAACTATGGCTACACCTTC; CDR3aa: CASSHPTGTPNYGYTF
v_gene: TRBV5-1; abundance: .; j_gene: TRBJ2-7; d_gene: .; CDR3nt: TGCGCCAGCAGCGCCCCCGCGGGGACGGTCTCCTACGAGCAGTACTTC; CDR3aa: CASSAPAGTVSYEQYF
v_gene: TRBV5-6; abundance: .; j_gene: TRBJ2-7; d_gene: .; CDR3nt: TGTGCCAGCCGTGGCGGCTACCATGATTACGAGCAGTACTTC; CDR3aa: CASRGGYHDYEQYF
v_gene: TRBV19; abundance: .; j_gene: TRBJ1-1; d_gene: .; CDR3nt: TGTGCCAGTACCCCGGTCGTGGGGGGCACTGAAGCTTTCTTT; CDR3aa: CASTPVVGGTEAFF
v_gene: TRBV7-2; abundance: .; j_gene: TRBJ1-2; d_gene: TRBD1; CDR3nt: TGTGCCAGCAGCACCAGGACAGGGGGCGATGGCTACACCTTC; CDR3aa: CASSTRTGGDGYTF
v_gene: TRBV23-1; abundance: .; j_gene: TRBJ1-6; d_gene: .; CDR3nt: TGCGCCAGCAGTCAACGCCCCCAGTGGAGGAGTTCACCCCTCCACTTT; CDR3aa: CASSQRPQWRSSPLHF
v_gene: TRBV30; abundance: .; j_gene: TRBJ2-7; d_gene: TRBD1; CDR3nt: TGTGCCTGGAGTCGGACAGGGCTCTACGAGCAGTACTTC; CDR3aa: CAWSRTGLYEQYF
v_gene: TRBV7-2; abundance: .; j_gene: TRBJ2-4; d_gene: .; CDR3nt: TGTGCCAGCAGCTTAAGGCAGGGGCCCAAAAACATTCAGTACTTC; CDR3aa: CASSLRQGPKNIQYF
v_gene: TRBV30; abundance: once; j_gene: TRBJ2-2; d_gene: TRBD2; CDR3nt: TGTGCCTGGGCCGGACTAGCGGGATTAGTCGGGGAGCTGTTTTTT; CDR3aa: CAWAGLAGLVGELFF
v_gene: TRBV4-3; abundance: .; j_gene: TRBJ1-3; d_gene: .; CDR3nt: TGCGCCAGCAGCCAAGGTACAGGGTCTGGAAACACCATATATTTT; CDR3aa: CASSQGTGSGNTIYF
v_gene: TRBV7-9; abundance: once; j_gene: TRBJ2-7; d_gene: .; CDR3nt: TGTGCCAGCACCGGAAGGGACTCGCCCTCCTACGAGCAGTACTTC; CDR3aa: CASTGRDSPSYEQYF
v_gene: TRBV14; abundance: .; j_gene: TRBJ2-1; d_gene: .; CDR3nt: TGTGCCAGCAGCCACCAAGCCGTTCGACGGGGGTACGATGAGCAGTTCTTC; CDR3aa: CASSHQAVRRGYDEQFF
v_gene: TRBV10-3; abundance: .; j_gene: TRBJ1-2; d_gene: .; CDR3nt: TGTGCCGGGGGGGCTAGTGGAAACTATGGCTACACCTTC; CDR3aa: CAGGASGNYGYTF
v_gene: TRBV11-2; abundance: .; j_gene: TRBJ2-7; d_gene: .; CDR3nt: TGTGCCAGCAGCCTGGGACGGGACACCTCCTACGAGCAGTACTTC; CDR3aa: CASSLGRDTSYEQYF
v_gene: TRBV4-2; abundance: once; j_gene: TRBJ2-7; d_gene: TRBD2; CDR3nt: TGTGCCAGCAGCCAAGGCAGGGACTACCCGGACTACGAGCAGTACTTC; CDR3aa: CASSQGRDYPDYEQYF
v_gene: TRBV25-1; abundance: .; j_gene: TRBJ1-2; d_gene: .; CDR3nt: TGTGCCAGCAGTGAATCTGAGACATCGGCTCTCTATGGCGGCTACACCTTC; CDR3aa: CASSESETSALYGGYTF
v_gene: TRBV4-2; abundance: .; j_gene: TRBJ2-3; d_gene: TRBD2; CDR3nt: TGTGCCAGCAGCCAAGACGACAGACGACAACTAGCGGGAGAGTCCTCAGATACGCAGTATTTT; CDR3aa: CASSQDDRRQLAGESSDTQYF
v_gene: TRBV7-6; abundance: .; j_gene: TRBJ2-5; d_gene: TRBD1; CDR3nt: TGTGCCAGCAGCCAAGGGACAGCTGAAGAGACCCAGTACTTC; CDR3aa: CASSQGTAEETQYF
v_gene: TRBV28; abundance: .; j_gene: TRBJ2-7; d_gene: .; CDR3nt: TGTGCCAGCAGTCGGGACTTCTACGAGCAGTACTTC; CDR3aa: CASSRDFYEQYF
v_gene: TRBV29-1; abundance: once; j_gene: TRBJ2-2; d_gene: TRBD2; CDR3nt: TGCAGCGGGGGACTAGCGGAGAACGGGGAGCTGTTTTTT; CDR3aa: CSGGLAENGELFF
v_gene: TRBV6-6; abundance: .; j_gene: TRBJ2-1; d_gene: .; CDR3nt: TGTGCCAGCCAAACCGGGACTGGAAACTACAATGAGCAGTTCTTC; CDR3aa: CASQTGTGNYNEQFF
v_gene: TRBV5-1; abundance: .; j_gene: TRBJ1-4; d_gene: TRBD1; CDR3nt: TGCGCCAGCAGCTTGCAGGGGGCGCGTGAAAAACTGTTTTTT; CDR3aa: CASSLQGAREKLFF
v_gene: TRBV4-1; abundance: .; j_gene: TRBJ1-1; d_gene: .; CDR3nt: TGCGCCAGCAGCCAGGGACTAATCAGGGGGAACACTGAAGCTTTCTTT; CDR3aa: CASSQGLIRGNTEAFF
v_gene: TRBV7-9; abundance: .; j_gene: TRBJ2-7; d_gene: .; CDR3nt: TGTGCCAGCAGCTCGGCAGGCGAGCAGTACTTC; CDR3aa: CASSSAGEQYF
v_gene: TRBV10-3; abundance: .; j_gene: TRBJ2-7; d_gene: .; CDR3nt: TGTGCCATCGGGGGGGACCGGGACAGGATCTCCTACGAGCAGTACTTC; CDR3aa: CAIGGDRDRISYEQYF
v_gene: TRBV4-1; abundance: .; j_gene: TRBJ1-2; d_gene: TRBD1; CDR3nt: TGCGCCAGCACGAGGGGGACAGGGGGTTTAGCTAACTATGGCTACACCTTC; CDR3aa: CASTRGTGGLANYGYTF
v_gene: TRBV28; abundance: .; j_gene: TRBJ2-7; d_gene: TRBD2; CDR3nt: TGTGCCAGCAGCCCGGGGGGGGGAAAGTCCAACTACGAGCAGTACTTC; CDR3aa: CASSPGGGKSNYEQYF
v_gene: TRBV4-2; abundance: .; j_gene: TRBJ2-5; d_gene: TRBD2; CDR3nt: TGTGCCAGCAGCCAGGACCAGACTAGCGGGAGATATGAGACCCAGTACTTC; CDR3aa: CASSQDQTSGRYETQYF
v_gene: TRBV6-1; abundance: .; j_gene: TRBJ2-1; d_gene: TRBD1; CDR3nt: TGTGCCAGCAGCCTGACAGGGGACAATGAGCAGTTCTTC; CDR3aa: CASSLTGDNEQFF
v_gene: TRBV12-5; abundance: .; j_gene: TRBJ1-6; d_gene: .; CDR3nt: TGTGCTAGTGGTTACGACAGAATCTATAATTCACCCCTCCACTTT; CDR3aa: CASGYDRIYNSPLHF
v_gene: TRBV7-2; abundance: .; j_gene: TRBJ2-1; d_gene: .; CDR3nt: TGTGCCAGCAGTAAAACTAATGAGCAGTTCTTC; CDR3aa: CASSKTNEQFF
v_gene: TRBV15; abundance: .; j_gene: TRBJ2-7; d_gene: TRBD1; CDR3nt: TGTGCCACCAGTTTGACGAGCGGGACAGGGAACGAGCAGTACTTC; CDR3aa: CATSLTSGTGNEQYF
v_gene: TRBV5-6; abundance: .; j_gene: TRBJ2-7; d_gene: TRBD1; CDR3nt: TGTGCCAGCAGCTTGGTGACAGGGGGTCCCAACGAGCAGTACTTC; CDR3aa: CASSLVTGGPNEQYF
v_gene: TRBV6-1; abundance: .; j_gene: TRBJ2-3; d_gene: TRBD1; CDR3nt: TGTGCCAGCACCCCCCAGGGGGCAATAATGGATACGCAGTATTTT; CDR3aa: CASTPQGAIMDTQYF
v_gene: TRBV28; abundance: .; j_gene: TRBJ2-1; d_gene: TRBD1; CDR3nt: TGTGCCAGCAAGAGGGGGCGCGGGTCCTACAATGAGCAGTTCTTC; CDR3aa: CASKRGRGSYNEQFF
v_gene: TRBV15; abundance: .; j_gene: TRBJ2-5; d_gene: .; CDR3nt: TGTGCCACCAGCAGAGTATTTGGGGGCGGGGAGACCCAGTACTTC; CDR3aa: CATSRVFGGGETQYF
v_gene: TRBV29-1; abundance: .; j_gene: TRBJ2-1; d_gene: TRBD2; CDR3nt: TGCAGCGTTGTCGGCCAGCGGGATTACAATGAGCAGTTCTTC; CDR3aa: CSVVGQRDYNEQFF
v_gene: TRBV4-2; abundance: .; j_gene: TRBJ2-5; d_gene: TRBD2; CDR3nt: TGTGCCAGCAGCCAAGGGGCGGCGGGAGAAGAGACCCAGTACTTC; CDR3aa: CASSQGAAGEETQYF
v_gene: TRBV6-6; abundance: .; j_gene: TRBJ2-1; d_gene: .; CDR3nt: TGTGCCAGCAGACCCGCCGAGGGAGGATCCTACAATGAGCAGTTCTTC; CDR3aa: CASRPAEGGSYNEQFF
v_gene: TRBV4-1; abundance: .; j_gene: TRBJ1-4; d_gene: TRBD1; CDR3nt: TGCGCCAGCAGCCAAGTAGGACAGGGGGATGAAAAACTGTTTTTT; CDR3aa: CASSQVGQGDEKLFF
v_gene: TRBV15; abundance: .; j_gene: TRBJ2-7; d_gene: .; CDR3nt: TGTGCCACCAGCAGAGACCTCTACGAGCAGTACTTC; CDR3aa: CATSRDLYEQYF
v_gene: TRBV27; abundance: .; j_gene: TRBJ2-7; d_gene: .; CDR3nt: TGTGCCAGCAGTTTATGGGCCCTGGACGAGCAGTACTTC; CDR3aa: CASSLWALDEQYF
v_gene: TRBV6-5; abundance: .; j_gene: TRBJ2-7; d_gene: TRBD1; CDR3nt: TGTGCCAGCAGTTACAACAGGGGGGTGGACGAGCAGTACTTC; CDR3aa: CASSYNRGVDEQYF
v_gene: TRBV19; abundance: .; j_gene: TRBJ2-2; d_gene: TRBD1; CDR3nt: TGTGCCAGTAGTGTAAGACCGGGACAGGGTAGAACCGGGGAGCTGTTTTTT; CDR3aa: CASSVRPGQGRTGELFF
v_gene: TRBV7-6; abundance: .; j_gene: TRBJ1-3; d_gene: TRBD1; CDR3nt: TGTGCCAGCAGCGACCGGGACAGGGGATATACCGACTCTGGAAACACCATATATTTT; CDR3aa: CASSDRDRGYTDSGNTIYF
v_gene: TRBV6-1; abundance: .; j_gene: TRBJ2-2; d_gene: .; CDR3nt: TGTGCCAGTCAGGGGACCGGGGAGCTGTTTTTT; CDR3aa: CASQGTGELFF
v_gene: TRBV29-1; abundance: .; j_gene: TRBJ1-1; d_gene: TRBD1; CDR3nt: TGCAGCGTCCCGCGCCGGGACAGGGGGCGCGTAAGGACTGAAGCTTTCTTT; CDR3aa: CSVPRRDRGRVRTEAFF